The entry below describes one TCR beta chain. This sample is part of a study of blood T cell repertoires in COVID-19. The method was immunoSEQ multiplex PCR; TCRdb's version includes in-frame clones alone and lacks a portion of them. The table records about 150,000 clones, 70% to 90% of them present only once. V dropped 1 base and J dropped 7 bases, with 10 bases sitting between them. The CDR3 runs to 14 residues. Per germline, CDR1 MNHEY and CDR2 SVGAGI. The chain links TRBV6-5 to TRBJ2-2; D possibly corresponds to TRBD1 (6 bases). Sample: peripheral blood. This sequence originates from a woman aged 60-75 years with COVID-19, enrolled during active disease. CDR3 amino acids: CASSYFQGFGELFF. The CDR3 DNA follows: TGTGCCAGCAGTTACTTCCAGGGGTTCGGGGAGCTGTTTTTT.